This T cell receptor (beta chain) was sequenced in a study of blood T cell repertoires in COVID-19. All exposed participants met a person with COVID-19 within 2 weeks before entering the study. This clone has just one count. This CDR3 is 22 amino acids long. Measured with immunoSEQ multiplex PCR; TCRdb has only the in-frame clones, and not every one. The sample lists a few hundred thousand clones; 80% to 95% were seen once. V and J are TRBV21-1 and TRBJ2-7; no check of the table's D call, TRBD2, against the DNA was made. TRBV21-1 is reported as a pseudogene. Sequenced sample: PBMCs or T cells enriched from blood (not recorded which). This receptor was taken from a woman aged 40-49 years who had been exposed to COVID-19. CDR3 sequence (DNA): TGTGCCAGCAGCAAGACCCCGGGGATAGTGGGGACTAGCGGGAAGGATAACCACGAGCAGTACTTC. This translates into CASSKTPGIVGTSGKDNHEQYF.